This T cell receptor (beta chain) was profiled in a study of blood T cells in healthy people across ages. The germline gives CDR1 SGHTA, CDR2 FQGNSA. The CDR3 is made up of 14 amino acids. Points on this clonotype: At one end the junction does not follow the germline gene, possibly because of a read error.

Peripheral blood was drawn, approximately 9.4 milliliters per donor. The authors ran a second PCR of about 7 to 11 cycles using a sample-barcoded 5' primer and a J-beta primer mix. TCRdb recomputed calls from the 5' RACE reads with MiXCR, one row per CDR3 protein. The table records more than 900,000 distinct CDR3 sequences, just under 30% of them present only once. Separately, the same data were catalogued under a study of T cells of mothers and their children.

The sample taken for sequencing was blood. The chain carries TRBV7-2 and TRBJ2-7; maybe TRBD1 (5 bases). The sequence was collected from a middle-aged woman in good health. In DNA, the CDR3 is TGTGCCTGCAGCCCGACAGAGAGACCTTACGAGCAGTACTTC. Its translation: CACSPTERPYEQYF.